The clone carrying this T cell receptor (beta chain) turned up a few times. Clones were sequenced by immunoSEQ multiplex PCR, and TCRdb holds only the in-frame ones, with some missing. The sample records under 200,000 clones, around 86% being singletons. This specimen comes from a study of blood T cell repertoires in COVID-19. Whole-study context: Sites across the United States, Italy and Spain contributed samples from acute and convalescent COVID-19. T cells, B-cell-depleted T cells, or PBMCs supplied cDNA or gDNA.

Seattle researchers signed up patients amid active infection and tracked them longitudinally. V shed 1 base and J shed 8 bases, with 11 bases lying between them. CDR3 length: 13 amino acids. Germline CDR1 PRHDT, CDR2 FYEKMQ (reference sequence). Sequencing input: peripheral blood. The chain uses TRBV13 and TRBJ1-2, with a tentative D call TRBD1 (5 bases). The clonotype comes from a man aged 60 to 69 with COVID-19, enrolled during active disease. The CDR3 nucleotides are TGTGCCAGCAGCTTAGCGCAGGGACTCGGCTACACCTTC. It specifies CASSLAQGLGYTF.